The rows below give T cell receptor beta chains drawn from one sample of a study of T-cell memory formation after mild COVID-19. TCRdb passed the 5' RACE reads through MiXCR, listing each CDR3 protein once. There are roughly 560,000 distinct CDR3 sequences in the sample; around 21% occur only once, and under 15% lies in the top ten. Sequencing input: PBMCs or a T cell subset sorted from them (not recorded which). The source of these receptors is an adult woman who had mild COVID-19 (a few samples of this study predate the infection). Cell type and time point are not known. Both conserved end residues are part of each CDR3. A D gene is named only where the DNA matches it firmly. For some rows the clone size is stated as once, few or many, or as a class when expanded; others skip it.

v_call: TRBV5-1
clone_size: few
d_call: TRBD2
j_call: TRBJ2-7
cdr3_nt: TGCGCCAGCAGCTTGGTTAGCGGGGGCCAGAGCTCCTACGAGCAGTACTTC
cdr3_aa: CASSLVSGGQSSYEQYF

v_call: TRBV10-3
clone_size: many
d_call: TRBD2
j_call: TRBJ2-7
cdr3_nt: TGTGCCATCAGTGAGTCTCCACTAGCGGGAGGACCCCACGAGCAGTACTTC
cdr3_aa: CAISESPLAGGPHEQYF

v_call: TRBV18
clone_size: NA
d_call: NA
j_call: TRBJ1-2
cdr3_nt: TGTGCCAGCTCACCCCGGCTGACCCTCGGCTACACCTTC
cdr3_aa: CASSPRLTLGYTF

v_call: TRBV24-1
clone_size: few
d_call: TRBD1
j_call: TRBJ2-3
cdr3_nt: TGTGCCACCAGTGACCCGGGACAGGGCACAGATACGCAGTATTTT
cdr3_aa: CATSDPGQGTDTQYF

v_call: TRBV12-3/TRBV12-4
clone_size: NA
d_call: NA
j_call: TRBJ1-2
cdr3_nt: TGTGCCAGCAGTTTGCGACACTTATATGGCTACACCTTC
cdr3_aa: CASSLRHLYGYTF

v_call: TRBV20-1
clone_size: few
d_call: NA
j_call: TRBJ1-1
cdr3_nt: TGCAGTGCGAAAAACAGGAACGGGGACACTGAAGCTTTCTTT
cdr3_aa: CSAKNRNGDTEAFF

v_call: TRBV3-1
clone_size: few
d_call: TRBD2
j_call: TRBJ2-1
cdr3_nt: TGTGCCAGCAATCCTAGAGGGACTAGCAGATTCAATGAGCAGTTCTTC
cdr3_aa: CASNPRGTSRFNEQFF

v_call: TRBV29-1
clone_size: many
d_call: TRBD2
j_call: TRBJ2-7
cdr3_nt: TGCAGCGTTGTAAGCGGGAGCTCCTACGAGCAGTACTTC
cdr3_aa: CSVVSGSSYEQYF

v_call: TRBV14
clone_size: NA
d_call: NA
j_call: TRBJ2-7
cdr3_nt: TGTGCCAGCAGCCGACACCCAGGGTCCGAGCAGTACTTC
cdr3_aa: CASSRHPGSEQYF

v_call: TRBV25-1
clone_size: NA
d_call: NA
j_call: TRBJ1-1
cdr3_nt: TGTGCCAGCAGTGAAACAGGGCGCACTGAAGCTTTCTTT
cdr3_aa: CASSETGRTEAFF

v_call: TRBV10-3
clone_size: NA
d_call: TRBD2
j_call: TRBJ2-7
cdr3_nt: TGTGCCATCATGCCCACTAGCGGGAGTGTAGCCTACGAGCAGTACTTC
cdr3_aa: CAIMPTSGSVAYEQYF

v_call: TRBV29-1
clone_size: few
d_call: TRBD2
j_call: TRBJ2-7
cdr3_nt: TGCAGCGTTGAAGATCTTAGCGGGAGAGGATCCTACGAGCAGTACTTC
cdr3_aa: CSVEDLSGRGSYEQYF

v_call: TRBV6-2/TRBV6-3
clone_size: NA
d_call: NA
j_call: TRBJ1-1
cdr3_nt: TGTGCCAGCCCCTTCTGTAGCCGGGGGGACACTGAAGCTTTCTTT
cdr3_aa: CASPFCSRGDTEAFF

v_call: TRBV7-2
clone_size: many
d_call: NA
j_call: TRBJ2-7
cdr3_nt: TGTGCCAGCAGTCCCCCCGGAGGTACCTACGAGCAGTACTTC
cdr3_aa: CASSPPGGTYEQYF

v_call: TRBV7-9
clone_size: few
d_call: NA
j_call: TRBJ1-1
cdr3_nt: TGTGCCAGCAGCTCGGTCCCGAACACTGAAGCTTTCTTT
cdr3_aa: CASSSVPNTEAFF

v_call: TRBV19
clone_size: NA
d_call: TRBD1
j_call: TRBJ1-5
cdr3_nt: TGTGCCAGTAGTGACCGGGACAGGGACTTTGTGAAGCAGCCCCAGCATTTT
cdr3_aa: CASSDRDRDFVKQPQHF

v_call: TRBV5-8
clone_size: NA
d_call: TRBD2
j_call: TRBJ2-3
cdr3_nt: TGTGCCAGCAGCTTAGTAGGACTAGCCCTCACAGATACGCAGTATTTT
cdr3_aa: CASSLVGLALTDTQYF

v_call: TRBV7-2
clone_size: many
d_call: TRBD2
j_call: TRBJ2-3
cdr3_nt: TGTGCCAGCAGCTTTTCTAGCGGCATCACAGATACGCAGTATTTT
cdr3_aa: CASSFSSGITDTQYF

v_call: TRBV6-2/TRBV6-3
clone_size: many
d_call: NA
j_call: TRBJ1-6
cdr3_nt: TGTGCCAGCAGTTACAGCTCCTATAATTCACCCCTCCACTTT
cdr3_aa: CASSYSSYNSPLHF

v_call: TRBV7-2
clone_size: few
d_call: NA
j_call: TRBJ2-3
cdr3_nt: TGTGCCAGCAGCCCCTTTAGTGGCGCTACAGATACGCAGTATTTT
cdr3_aa: CASSPFSGATDTQYF

v_call: TRBV7-2
clone_size: many
d_call: TRBD2
j_call: TRBJ2-3
cdr3_nt: TGTGCCAGCAGCTTAAACGGGGGGGCCACAGATACGCAGTATTTT
cdr3_aa: CASSLNGGATDTQYF

v_call: TRBV18
clone_size: NA
d_call: TRBD2
j_call: TRBJ2-1
cdr3_nt: TGTGCCAGCTCACCACCGGCTAGCGGAATGTCCTACAATGAGCAGTTCTTC
cdr3_aa: CASSPPASGMSYNEQFF

v_call: TRBV20-1
clone_size: few
d_call: NA
j_call: TRBJ2-7
cdr3_nt: TGCAGTGCTAGAGATCAAGTGGGTCAGTACTTC
cdr3_aa: CSARDQVGQYF

v_call: TRBV6-5
clone_size: few
d_call: NA
j_call: TRBJ2-1
cdr3_nt: TGTGCCAGCAGTTACGTGGGGCGGACACCCTACAATGAGCAGTTCTTC
cdr3_aa: CASSYVGRTPYNEQFF

v_call: TRBV20-1
clone_size: NA
d_call: NA
j_call: TRBJ1-1
cdr3_nt: TGCAGTGCTCGCGACGGGGTAAACTTGAACACTGAAGCTTTCTTT
cdr3_aa: CSARDGVNLNTEAFF

v_call: TRBV2
clone_size: NA
d_call: NA
j_call: TRBJ1-6
cdr3_nt: TGTGCCAGCAGTGAAATAGAGGATTCACCCCTCCACTTT
cdr3_aa: CASSEIEDSPLHF

v_call: TRBV12-3/TRBV12-4
clone_size: few
d_call: TRBD1
j_call: TRBJ2-5
cdr3_nt: TGTGCCAGCACGCTGTCGGGACAGGTTGGCGAGACCCAGTACTTC
cdr3_aa: CASTLSGQVGETQYF

v_call: TRBV4-1
clone_size: few
d_call: NA
j_call: TRBJ1-2
cdr3_nt: TGCGCCAGCAGCCAAGGCGCCGGGACATCCACCTTC
cdr3_aa: CASSQGAGTSTF

v_call: TRBV7-3
clone_size: few
d_call: TRBD2
j_call: TRBJ2-1
cdr3_nt: TGTGCCAGCAGCTCCCTAAGCGGGAGTTCCCCTAACAATGAGCAGTTCTTC
cdr3_aa: CASSSLSGSSPNNEQFF

v_call: TRBV20-1
clone_size: NA
d_call: TRBD2
j_call: TRBJ2-1
cdr3_nt: TGCAGTGCTAGTGTGCCTAGCGGGATTGCTGGTGAGCAGTTCTTC
cdr3_aa: CSASVPSGIAGEQFF

v_call: TRBV27
clone_size: NA
d_call: NA
j_call: TRBJ2-6
cdr3_nt: TGTGCCAGCAGCTCACCCGCCTACTCTGGGGCCAACGTCCTGACTTTC
cdr3_aa: CASSSPAYSGANVLTF

v_call: TRBV27
clone_size: NA
d_call: TRBD2
j_call: TRBJ2-7
cdr3_nt: TGTGCCAGCAGTCCTTTCGCTAGCGGGAGCTACGAGCAGTACTTC
cdr3_aa: CASSPFASGSYEQYF

v_call: TRBV7-6
clone_size: NA
d_call: TRBD2
j_call: TRBJ2-3
cdr3_nt: TGTGCCAGCAGCGGTAGCGGGGGGCAGATCACAGATACGCAGTATTTT
cdr3_aa: CASSGSGGQITDTQYF

v_call: TRBV10-3
clone_size: many
d_call: NA
j_call: TRBJ2-5
cdr3_nt: TGTGCCATCAGCCGAGACAAACAAGAGACCCAGTACTTC
cdr3_aa: CAISRDKQETQYF

v_call: TRBV12-3/TRBV12-4
clone_size: NA
d_call: NA
j_call: TRBJ1-2
cdr3_nt: TGTGCCAGCAGTTTATTCGGGACTTACTATGGCTACACCTTC
cdr3_aa: CASSLFGTYYGYTF